This TCR beta chain was recorded in a study of cytomegalovirus exposure and HLA in healthy donors. Researchers ran the PCR with 60 Vbeta and 13 Jbeta primers. Measured with immunoSEQ multiplex PCR; TCRdb has only the in-frame clones, and not every one. The sample carries approximately 140,000 clones, approximately 70% recorded once. This CDR3 has 15 amino acids. The germline V gene encodes CDR1 MDHEN and CDR2 SYDVKM. The V end was cut by 5 bases, the J end by 7 bases, with 18 bases between. V and J are TRBV28 and TRBJ2-1; D may be TRBD1 (7 bases). The sequencing sample was made of PBMCs. The receptor comes from a woman between 18 and 29 years old in good health and CMV-seronegative. The CDR3 protein is CASSAGQLPTNEQFF. DNA for the CDR3: TGTGCCAGCAGTGCGGGACAGCTCCCAACAAATGAGCAGTTCTTC.